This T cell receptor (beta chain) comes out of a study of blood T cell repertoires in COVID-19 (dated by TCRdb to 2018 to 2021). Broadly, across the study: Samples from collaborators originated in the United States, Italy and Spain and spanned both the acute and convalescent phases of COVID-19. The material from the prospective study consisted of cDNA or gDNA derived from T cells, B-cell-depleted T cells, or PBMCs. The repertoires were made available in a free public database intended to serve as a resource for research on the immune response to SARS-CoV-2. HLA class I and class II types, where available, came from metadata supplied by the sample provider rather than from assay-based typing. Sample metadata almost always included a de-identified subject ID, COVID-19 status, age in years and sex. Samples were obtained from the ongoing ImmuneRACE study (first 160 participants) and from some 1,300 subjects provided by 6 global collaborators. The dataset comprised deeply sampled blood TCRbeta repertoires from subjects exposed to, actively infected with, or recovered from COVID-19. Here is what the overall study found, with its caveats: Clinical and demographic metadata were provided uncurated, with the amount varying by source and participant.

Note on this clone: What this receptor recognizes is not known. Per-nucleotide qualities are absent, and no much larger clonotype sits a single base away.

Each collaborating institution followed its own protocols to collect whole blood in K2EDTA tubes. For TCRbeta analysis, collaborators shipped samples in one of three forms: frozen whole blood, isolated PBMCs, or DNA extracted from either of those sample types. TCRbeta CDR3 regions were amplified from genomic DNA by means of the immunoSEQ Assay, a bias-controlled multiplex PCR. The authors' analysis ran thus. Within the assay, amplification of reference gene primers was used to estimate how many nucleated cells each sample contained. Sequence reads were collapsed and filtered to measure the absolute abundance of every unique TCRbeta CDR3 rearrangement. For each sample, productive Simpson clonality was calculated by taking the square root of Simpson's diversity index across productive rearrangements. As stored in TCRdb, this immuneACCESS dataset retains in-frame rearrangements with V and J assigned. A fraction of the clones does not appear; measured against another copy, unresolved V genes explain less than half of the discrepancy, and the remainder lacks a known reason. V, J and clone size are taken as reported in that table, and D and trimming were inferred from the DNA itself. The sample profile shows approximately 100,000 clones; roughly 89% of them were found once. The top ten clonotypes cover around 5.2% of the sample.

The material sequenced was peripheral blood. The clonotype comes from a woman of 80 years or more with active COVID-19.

The CDR3 region has the sequence CASSRTRVADTQYF. The nucleotide sequence is TGTGCCAGCAGCCGGACGAGGGTCGCAGATACGCAGTATTTT. Here the chain combines TRBV7-2 and TRBJ2-3; TRBD2 is a weak D gene call, 5 bases matching. V drops 5 bases and J drops 4 bases, leaving 13 bases in between. The CDR3 starts with the cysteine, ends with the phenylalanine, and has 14 residues. Of the read, only the CDR3 DNA is kept; its 42 bases are in frame from base 1. CDR1 and CDR2 are drawn from the germline V gene: SGHTA, FQGNSA. The variable domain in full, with residues beyond the CDR3 obtained from the reference TRBV7-2 and TRBJ2-3 genes, is GAGVSQSPSNKVTEKGKDVELRCDPISGHTALYWYRQSLGQGLEFLIYFQGNSAPDKSGLPSDRFSAERTGGSVSTLTIQRTQQEDSAVYLCASSRTRVADTQYFGPGTRLTVL.